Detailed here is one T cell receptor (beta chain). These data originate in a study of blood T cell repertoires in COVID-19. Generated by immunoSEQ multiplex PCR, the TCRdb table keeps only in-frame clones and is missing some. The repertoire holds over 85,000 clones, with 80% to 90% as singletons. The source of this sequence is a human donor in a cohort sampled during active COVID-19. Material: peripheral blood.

The CDR3 bases are TGTGCCAGCAGTGATCGGAGAATTTTAGCCAAAAACATTCAGTACTTC. Translation gives CASSDRRILAKNIQYF. V is TRBV2 and J is TRBJ2-4; D call uncertain. The CDR3 sequence is 16 residues long. Germline-derived CDR1 and CDR2 are SNHLY and FYNNEI. The V gene lost 3 bases and the J gene lost 0 bases, with 12 bases spanning the gap.